This T cell receptor beta chain emerged from a study of cytomegalovirus exposure and HLA in healthy donors. Notes on the study in general: It was reported that the classifier diagnosed cytomegalovirus status with high specificity and sensitivity in both the original and validation cohorts. TCR beta sequences reportedly predicted most subjects' HLA-A and HLA-B alleles accurately. A later analysis found most CMV-associated TCR beta chains apparently HLA-restricted.

Regarding this clone: Its specificity is unknown.

It was with 60 Vbeta and 13 Jbeta primers that the PCR ran. The assay was immunoSEQ multiplex PCR, and TCRdb's table has in-frame clones only and misses some. The table records around 180,000 clones, roughly 84% of them present only once. The V gene end was trimmed by 4 bases and the J gene end by 11 bases; junction bases not matched to a gene: 10. This CDR3 is built from 14 residues. The germline CDR1 and CDR2 sequences are SGHRS and YFSETQ. This clonotype was sampled from a girl aged 2 to 10 in good health and CMV-seropositive. The chain joins TRBV5-1 to TRBJ2-5; 11 positions agree with TRBD1. Sequencing was done on a sample of PBMCs. CDR3 coding DNA: TGCGCCAGCAGCCCCAGCCGGGACAGGGGGGAGCAGTACTTC. Translation gives CASSPSRDRGEQYF.